This T cell receptor beta chain was observed in a study of T cells in Graves' hyperthyroidism and ophthalmopathy. Study-level findings and limits: Onset of ophthalmopathy came a median around 6.2 months after the model predicted it. Ophthalmopathy could be told apart from stable hyperthyroidism with a 13 V-J model.

From RNA transcripts, TCR beta CDR3 regions were amplified. In the first-round RT-PCR of the TCR CDR3, the HTBI primer set was used. TCRdb fed the multiplex PCR reads into MiXCR, producing one record per CDR3 protein. The data contain 380,000 or so distinct CDR3 sequences, about 14% of them seen just once; the ten biggest clones take up 20% to 25%. The CDR3 sequence is 17 residues long. V was pared by 1 base and J by 4 bases, with 17 bases between. CDR1 is LNHNV and CDR2 is YYDKDF in the germline V gene (reference sequence). Turning to this clonotype: Antigen unknown.

The chain has TRBV15 and TRBJ2-1; tentative D call: TRBD1 (5 bases). The clonotype originates from a woman aged 25 to 45 with Graves' hyperthyroidism. Sequencing was carried out using blood. CDR3 in amino acids: CATSRGQPSPTYNEQFF. For the CDR3, the DNA is TGTGCCACCAGCAGAGGACAGCCCTCGCCTACTTACAATGAGCAGTTCTTC.